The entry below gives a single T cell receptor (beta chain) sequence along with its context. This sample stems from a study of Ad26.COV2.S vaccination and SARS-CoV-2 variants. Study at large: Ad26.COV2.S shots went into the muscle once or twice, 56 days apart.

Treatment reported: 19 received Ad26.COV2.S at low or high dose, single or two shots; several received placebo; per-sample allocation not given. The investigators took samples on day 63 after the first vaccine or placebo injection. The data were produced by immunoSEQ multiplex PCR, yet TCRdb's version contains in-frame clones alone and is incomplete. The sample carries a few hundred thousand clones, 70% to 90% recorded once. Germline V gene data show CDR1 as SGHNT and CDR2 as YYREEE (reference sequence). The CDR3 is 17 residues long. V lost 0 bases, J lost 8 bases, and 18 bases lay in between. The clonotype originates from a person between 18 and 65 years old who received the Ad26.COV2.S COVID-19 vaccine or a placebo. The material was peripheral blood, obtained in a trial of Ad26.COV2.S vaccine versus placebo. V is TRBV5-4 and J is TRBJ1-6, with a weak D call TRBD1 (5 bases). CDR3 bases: TGTGCCAGCAGCTTGGACTTAAGACAGTCCCATGATTCACCCCTCCACTTT. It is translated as CASSLDLRQSHDSPLHF.